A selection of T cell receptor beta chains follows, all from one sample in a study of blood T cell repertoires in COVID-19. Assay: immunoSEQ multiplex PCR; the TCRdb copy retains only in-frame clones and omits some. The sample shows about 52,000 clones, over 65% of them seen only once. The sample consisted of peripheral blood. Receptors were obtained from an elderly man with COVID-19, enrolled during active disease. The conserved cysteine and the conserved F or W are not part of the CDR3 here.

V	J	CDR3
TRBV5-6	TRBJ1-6	ASSLSTGGGNSPLH
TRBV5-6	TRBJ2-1	ASSLGGGSYNEQF
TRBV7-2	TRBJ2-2	ASRGTSGAFSMATGELF
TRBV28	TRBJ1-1	ASSFPTTGHTEAF
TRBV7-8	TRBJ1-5	ASSPGTGVQPQH
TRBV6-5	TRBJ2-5	ASSFSGTSVGKTQY
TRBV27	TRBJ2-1	ASSFLTGTGNNEQF
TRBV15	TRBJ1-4	ATTDRANEKLF
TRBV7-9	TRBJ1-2	ASSVGAGAGYT
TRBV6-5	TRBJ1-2	ASSYSDSSSIS
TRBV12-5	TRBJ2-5	ASGAGQGAYETQY
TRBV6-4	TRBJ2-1	ASSLTGTAYNEQF
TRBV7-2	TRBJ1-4	ASSPRPGQRYEKLF
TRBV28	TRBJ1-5	ASSSGRGNQPQH
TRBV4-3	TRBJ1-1	ASSQYRQGFEAF
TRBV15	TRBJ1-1	ATSRDADRAF
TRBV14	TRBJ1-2	ASSPPGQGYGYT
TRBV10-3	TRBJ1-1	AISDRGRWSTEAF
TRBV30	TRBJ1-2	AWSVSGGGYT
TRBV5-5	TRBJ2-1	ASSPLDGGSYNEQF
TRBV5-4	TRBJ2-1	ASSLDIAGGVNNEQF
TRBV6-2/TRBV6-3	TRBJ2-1	ASSYSNRRLRFDEQF
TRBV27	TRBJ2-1	ASARGGPSYNEQF
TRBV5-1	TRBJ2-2	ASGTSGSYTGELF
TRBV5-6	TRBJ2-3	ASNGSPTDTQY
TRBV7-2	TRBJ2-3	ASSAGGSPFGDTQY
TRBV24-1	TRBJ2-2	ATSDPRGQGNTGELF
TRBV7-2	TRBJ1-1	ASSKGGTGGRTEAF
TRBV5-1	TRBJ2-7	ASSLELAGGSYEQY
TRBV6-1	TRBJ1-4	ASSEEGTNEKLF
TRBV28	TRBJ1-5	ASSPPAGDRQPQH
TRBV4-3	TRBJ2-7	ASSQDGGAPY
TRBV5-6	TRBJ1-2	ASSLAADYGYT
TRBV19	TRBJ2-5	ASSVTPTGRETQY
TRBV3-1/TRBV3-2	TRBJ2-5	ASSRGQGQETQY
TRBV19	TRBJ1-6	ASSPRFPPLH
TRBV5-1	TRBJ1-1	ASSFLDRGAEAF
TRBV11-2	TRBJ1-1	ASSLEAGAGTEAF
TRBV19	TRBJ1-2	ASGRFGSNYGYT
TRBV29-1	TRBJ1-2	SVRGDRGLDYGYT
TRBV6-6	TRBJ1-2	ASSSIPTPLNYGYT
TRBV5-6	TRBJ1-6	ASSDLRGSPLH
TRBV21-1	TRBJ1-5	ASSKCPGRPNQPQH
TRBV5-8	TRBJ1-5	ASGTDYYQPQH